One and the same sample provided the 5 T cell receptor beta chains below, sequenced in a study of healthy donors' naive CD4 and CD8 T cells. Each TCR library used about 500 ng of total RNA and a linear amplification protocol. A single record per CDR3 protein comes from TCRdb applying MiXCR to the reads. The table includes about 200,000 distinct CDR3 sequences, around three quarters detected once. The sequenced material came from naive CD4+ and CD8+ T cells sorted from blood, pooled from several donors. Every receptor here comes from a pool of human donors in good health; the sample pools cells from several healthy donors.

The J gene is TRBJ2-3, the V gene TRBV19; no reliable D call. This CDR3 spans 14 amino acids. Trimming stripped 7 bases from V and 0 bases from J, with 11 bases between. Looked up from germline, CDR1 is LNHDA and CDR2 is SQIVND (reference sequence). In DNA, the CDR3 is TGTGCCAGTACCCCCGGACCTAGCACAGATACGCAGTATTTT. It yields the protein CASTPGPSTDTQYF.

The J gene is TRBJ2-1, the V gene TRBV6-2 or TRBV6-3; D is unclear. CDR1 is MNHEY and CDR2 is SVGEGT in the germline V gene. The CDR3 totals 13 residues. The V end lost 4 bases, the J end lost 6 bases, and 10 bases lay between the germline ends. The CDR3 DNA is TGTGCCAGCAGTTGGTCCCATCCCAATGAGCAGTTCTTC. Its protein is CASSWSHPNEQFF.

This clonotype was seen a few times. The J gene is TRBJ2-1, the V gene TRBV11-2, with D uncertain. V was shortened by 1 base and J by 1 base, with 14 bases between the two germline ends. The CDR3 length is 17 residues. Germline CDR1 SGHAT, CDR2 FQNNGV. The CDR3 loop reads CASSLGANPISYNEQFF. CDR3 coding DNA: TGTGCCAGCAGCTTAGGAGCAAACCCGATATCCTACAATGAGCAGTTCTTC.

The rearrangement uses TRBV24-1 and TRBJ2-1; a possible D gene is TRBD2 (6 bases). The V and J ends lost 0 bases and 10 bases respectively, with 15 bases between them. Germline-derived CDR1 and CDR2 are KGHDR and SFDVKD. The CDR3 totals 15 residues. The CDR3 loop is CATSDLSTGSWEQFF. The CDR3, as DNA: TGTGCCACCAGTGATTTGAGTACCGGGAGTTGGGAGCAGTTCTTC.

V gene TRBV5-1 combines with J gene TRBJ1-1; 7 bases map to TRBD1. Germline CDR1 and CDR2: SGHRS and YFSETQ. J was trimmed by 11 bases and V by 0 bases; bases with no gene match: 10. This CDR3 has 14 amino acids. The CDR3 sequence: CASSLVAGQEGAFF. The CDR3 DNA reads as TGCGCCAGCAGCTTGGTAGCAGGACAGGAAGGCGCTTTCTTT.